These 21 T cell receptor beta chains came from one sample sequenced in a study of T cells in Graves' hyperthyroidism and ophthalmopathy. What was amplified from RNA transcripts were TCR beta CDR3 regions. HTBI primers were the set used in a first-round RT-PCR of the TCR CDR3. TCRdb passed the multiplex PCR reads through MiXCR, listing each CDR3 protein once. This table holds roughly 580,000 distinct CDR3 sequences, roughly 14% found once. Sequenced material: blood. These receptors originate from a woman in her twenties or thirties with Graves' hyperthyroidism that later progressed to Graves' ophthalmopathy.

This clonotype showed up many times. This sequence joins TRBV19 and TRBJ1-1, with D possibly matching TRBD1 (5 bases). Germline V gene sequence: CDR1 LNHDA, CDR2 SQIVND (reference sequence). Trimming took off 10 bases at V and 5 bases at J, with 17 bases between the two ends. This CDR3 has 13 residues. The CDR3 here is CATDQGGGTEAFF. The CDR3 bases are TGTGCCACCGATCAGGGAGGAGGGACTGAAGCTTTCTTT.

This clonotype was found many times. The CDR3 loop reads CASSTSGGGVRADTQYF. The CDR3 bases are TGTGCCAGTAGCACCTCGGGGGGGGGAGTAAGGGCAGATACGCAGTATTTT. V is TRBV19 and J is TRBJ2-3, with 8 bases identical to TRBD2. V dropped 6 bases and J dropped 4; count of bases not matched to a gene: 15. The length of the CDR3 is 17 residues. Germline values: CDR1 LNHDA, CDR2 SQIVND (reference sequence).

The chain has TRBV3-1 and TRBJ1-1; possible D gene TRBD1, 5 bases. V lost 1 base and J 1 base, leaving 7 bases between the germline ends. Germline V gene sequence: CDR1 LGHDT, CDR2 YNNKEL (reference sequence). This CDR3 is 14 amino acids long. The CDR3 DNA reads TGTGCCAGCAGCCAAGTCGACAGGAACACTGAAGCTTTCTTT. Its translation: CASSQVDRNTEAFF.

The CDR3 nucleotides read TGTGCCACCAGCATCGGGGATTCGAACACTGAAGCTTTCTTT. It is translated as CATSIGDSNTEAFF. The gene calls are TRBV15 and TRBJ1-1; no clear D. Germline V gene data show CDR1 as LNHNV and CDR2 as YYDKDF (reference sequence). V was trimmed by 4 bases and J by 1 base, leaving 10 bases between them. The CDR3 sequence is 14 residues long.

This clonotype was recorded many times. The rearrangement uses TRBV24-1 and TRBJ1-1, with D possibly matching TRBD1 (5 bases). The germline gives CDR1 KGHDR, CDR2 SFDVKD. Trimming removed 5 bases at V and 3 bases at J, with 15 bases between. The CDR3 is made up of 15 amino acids. CDR3 sequence: CATSVGGLRDTEAFF. CDR3 in DNA: TGTGCCACCAGTGTGGGGGGACTTCGGGACACTGAAGCTTTCTTT.

This chain links TRBV19 with TRBJ2-5; tentatively, D is TRBD1 (5 bases). Deletions cut 6 bases from V and 2 bases from J, with 13 bases between. The CDR3 runs 14 residues. Germline CDR1 LNHDA, CDR2 SQIVND (reference sequence). CDR3 loop: CASRNDSRQETQYF. CDR3 sequence (DNA): TGTGCCAGTAGAAATGACAGTAGACAAGAGACCCAGTACTTC.

On this clonotype: Being one base from a much bigger clone, this may be a read error. This sequence joins TRBV20-1 and TRBJ1-2; TRBD1 matches 9 bases. The CDR3 is 12 residues long. Germline loops: CDR1 DFQATT, CDR2 SNEGSKA (reference sequence). The CDR3 reads CSAPGQGRGYIF. The CDR3 region has the DNA TGCAGTGCGCCGGGACAGGGACGGGGCTACATCTTC.

The table lists this clonotype with many counts. The chain has TRBV20-1 and TRBJ1-1, with D unclear. This CDR3 is 12 amino acids long. V shed 7 bases and J shed 2 bases, with 11 bases lying between them. Germline V gene data show CDR1 as DFQATT and CDR2 as SNEGSKA (reference sequence). The CDR3 DNA sequence: TGCAGTGTTACAGAGCTTAACACTGAAGCTTTCTTT. It specifies CSVTELNTEAFF.

The V and J genes are TRBV12-3 or TRBV12-4 and TRBJ2-5; TRBD1 aligns across 12 bases. The CDR3 runs to 19 residues. V trimming: 4 bases; J trimming: 4 bases; junction bases outside the gene matches: 16. The CDR3 reads CASSYGTGGVLGFGETQYF. For the CDR3, the DNA is TGTGCCAGCAGTTACGGGACAGGGGGCGTTCTGGGGTTCGGAGAGACCCAGTACTTC.

This clonotype showed up just a few times. The chain couples TRBV25-1 to TRBJ2-4, with D perhaps assigned TRBD1 or TRBD2 (5 bases each). In germline, CDR1 is MGHDK, CDR2 SYGVNS. V lost 3 bases and J 1 base, leaving 16 bases between the germline ends. This CDR3 region has 17 residues. Here the CDR3 reads CASSDPNQGRAKNIQYF. Written as DNA, the CDR3 is TGTGCCAGCAGTGACCCTAATCAGGGACGGGCCAAAAACATTCAGTACTTC.

This clonotype was found a few times. The rearrangement links TRBV12-3 or TRBV12-4 to TRBJ2-1; 12 bases align to TRBD2. V shed 6 bases, J shed 6 bases, and the junction held 12 bases outside the gene matches. This CDR3 is built from 17 residues. The CDR3 region has the DNA TGTGCCAGCAGCCAGACTAGCGGGAGAGGGGGGCTCAATGAGCAGTTCTTC. Translating it yields CASSQTSGRGGLNEQFF.

This clonotype was counted ten times or more. V gene TRBV7-3 combines with J gene TRBJ2-7; TRBD1 agrees at 8 bases. Per the germline V gene, CDR1 is SGHTA and CDR2 is FQGTGA. This CDR3 has 15 residues. V shed 5 bases and J 3 bases; nucleotides not matched to a gene: 9. CDR3 region: CASSPGQGRDYEQYF. CDR3 sequence (DNA): TGTGCCAGCAGCCCAGGACAGGGAAGAGACTACGAGCAGTACTTC.

This clonotype was observed many times. This rearrangement joins TRBV10-3 to TRBJ1-6; no firm D call. This CDR3 contains 11 residues. From germline, CDR1 is ENHRY and CDR2 SYGVKD. The germline V and J ends were trimmed by 8 bases and 9 bases, with 8 bases remaining between them. CDR3 in amino acids: CAIGSGSPLHF. As DNA, the CDR3 is TGTGCCATCGGCTCTGGTTCACCCCTCCACTTT.

The chain carries TRBV12-3 or TRBV12-4 and TRBJ2-5; the match to TRBD2 covers 8 bases. V lost 5 bases and J lost 5; bases outside the gene matches: 7. The CDR3 covers 14 residues. CDR3 residues: CASSRTSGGETQYF. The DNA for the CDR3 is TGTGCCAGCAGTCGAACTAGCGGTGGGGAGACCCAGTACTTC.

This clonotype was observed many times. The rearrangement joins TRBV28 to TRBJ2-7; TRBD1 aligns across 8 bases. The germline CDR1 and CDR2 sequences are MDHEN and SYDVKM. J was trimmed by 5 bases and V by 5 bases; bases with no gene match: 8. This CDR3 is 14 amino acids long. CDR3 protein: CASSPWTGLDEQYF. Here the CDR3 DNA reads TGTGCCAGCAGTCCTTGGACAGGGCTCGACGAGCAGTACTTC.

In this sample, this clonotype turned up many times. V and J are TRBV15 and TRBJ1-1, with D tentatively TRBD1 (5 bases). This CDR3 comprises 13 residues. The V end was cut by 1 base, the J end by 5 bases, with 8 bases between. Germline V gene lookup returns CDR1 LNHNV and CDR2 YYDKDF (reference sequence). The CDR3: CATSRAGWTEAFF. The CDR3 DNA is TGTGCCACCAGCAGAGCAGGGTGGACTGAAGCTTTCTTT.

The chain couples TRBV30 to TRBJ2-7; no definite D call. The CDR3 contains 11 residues. Germline assignment: CDR1 GTSNPN and CDR2 SVGIG (reference sequence). Trimming removed 1 base at V and 2 bases at J, with 3 bases between. The CDR3 is CAWSAPYEQYF. The CDR3 DNA follows: TGTGCCTGGAGTGCGCCCTACGAGCAGTACTTC.

The chain uses TRBV5-6 and TRBJ2-7; 13 bases are a match to TRBD2. Looked up from germline, CDR1 is SGHDT and CDR2 is YYEEEE. The CDR3 has 17 residues. V was pared by 4 bases and J by 3 bases, with 10 bases of the junction left unmatched. The CDR3 DNA is TGTGCCAGCAGCGCCTTACTAGCGGGAGGGCCCGTCTACGAGCAGTACTTC. Translation gives CASSALLAGGPVYEQYF.

This clonotype was observed at least ten times. This chain connects TRBV12-3 or TRBV12-4 to TRBJ2-2; tentative D call: TRBD1 (5 bases). V lost 2 bases, J lost 0 bases, and 16 bases lay in between. The CDR3 has 18 amino acids. Here the CDR3 DNA reads TGTGCCAGCAGTTTATTTGTCCAGGGTCACGCGAACACCGGGGAGCTGTTTTTT. Its protein product is CASSLFVQGHANTGELFF.

Concerning this clonotype itself: At one boundary the junction diverges from the germline segment, which might be a read error. V usage is TRBV7-7 and J usage is TRBJ2-5; D is unclear. Germline CDR1 and CDR2: SSHAT and FNYEAQ (reference sequence). The CDR3 covers 14 residues. CDR3 sequence reads: CASSLEPWAETQYF. CDR3 nucleotide sequence: TGTGCTAGCAGCTTAGAACCATGGGCGGAGACCCAGTACTTC.

This clonotype was detected many times. This sequence joins TRBV7-8 and TRBJ2-7; TRBD2 aligns across 10 bases. Germline CDR1 is SGHVS and CDR2 is FQNEAQ. Unmatched junction bases numbered 9, after V lost 2 bases and J lost 5 bases. The CDR3 is 16 residues long. CDR3 in amino acids: CASSLWLAGDLDEQYF. The CDR3 region has the DNA TGTGCCAGCAGCTTATGGCTAGCGGGAGATCTGGACGAGCAGTACTTC.